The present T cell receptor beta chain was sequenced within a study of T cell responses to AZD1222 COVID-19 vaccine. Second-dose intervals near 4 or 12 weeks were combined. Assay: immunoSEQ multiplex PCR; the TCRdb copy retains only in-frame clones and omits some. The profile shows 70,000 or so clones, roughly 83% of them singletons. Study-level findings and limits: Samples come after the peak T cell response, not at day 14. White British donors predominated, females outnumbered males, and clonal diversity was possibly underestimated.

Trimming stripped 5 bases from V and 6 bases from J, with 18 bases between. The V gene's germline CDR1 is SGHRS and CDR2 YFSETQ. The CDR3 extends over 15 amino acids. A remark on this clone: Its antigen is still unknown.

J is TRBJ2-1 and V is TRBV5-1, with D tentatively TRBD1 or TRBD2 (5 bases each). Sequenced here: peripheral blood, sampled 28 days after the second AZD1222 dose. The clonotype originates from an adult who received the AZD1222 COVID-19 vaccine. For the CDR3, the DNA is TGCGCCAGCAGAACCCTCCCCGGGGCGATCAATGAGCAGTTCTTC. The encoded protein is CASRTLPGAINEQFF.